These 31 T cell receptor beta chains came from one sample sequenced in a study of CD8 T cell repertoires and HIV-1 epitope variants (dated by TCRdb to 2020 to 2021). The library relied on the immunoSEQ multiplex PCR assay. Entries here come from immuneACCESS through TCRdb and include only in-frame sequences with V and J called. Some clones fail to appear in such tables; in the studies checked, an unresolved V gene covers under half of the shortfall, and the cause of the remainder is unknown. This sample lists roughly 4,000 clones; roughly two thirds were detected once. 40% to 45% of the sample is in the top ten clones. No antigens are known for them. The specimen sequenced was cultured CD8+ T cells derived from PBMCs. The receptors were sampled from a male donor with HIV.

This clone is medium-sized by share. The chain links TRBV4-2 to TRBJ1-1; the D is unclear. This CDR3 comprises 12 residues. Trimming removed 1 base from V and 0 bases from J, with 0 bases in between. Germline CDR1 and CDR2: LGHNA and YNFKEQ. CDR3 in DNA: TGTGCCAGCAGCCAAGTGAACACTGAAGCTTTCTTT. Translated, it gives CASSQVNTEAFF.

This chain uses TRBV6-4 with TRBJ1-5; D is possibly TRBD1 (5 bases). Deletions cut 10 bases from V and 0 bases from J, with 13 bases between. Germline loops: CDR1 MRHNA, CDR2 SNTAGT. The CDR3 contains 14 residues. The CDR3 spells CAKGKGHSNQPQHF. The DNA for the CDR3 is TGTGCCAAGGGTAAGGGGCATAGCAATCAGCCCCAGCATTTT.

This rearrangement joins TRBV4-2 to TRBJ2-1, with a possible D match to TRBD2 (5 bases). The length of the CDR3 is 14 residues. The germline gives CDR1 LGHNA, CDR2 YNFKEQ. Trimming left V 0 bases short and J 5 bases short, with 8 bases between. The DNA of the CDR3 is TGTGCCAGCAGCCAAGATCCCGGGGACAATGAGCAGTTCTTC. Its protein is CASSQDPGDNEQFF.

The gene calls are TRBV4-1 and TRBJ1-1; D possibly corresponds to TRBD1 (6 bases). Germline lookup yields CDR1 MGHRA and CDR2 YSYEKL. V lost 8 bases to trimming and J lost 3 bases, with 22 bases between them. The CDR3 loop spans 16 amino acids. The chain's CDR3 is CASSHTGEGDHTEAFF. The DNA of the CDR3 is TGCGCCAGCTCCCACACGGGCGAGGGGGACCACACTGAAGCTTTCTTT.

J is TRBJ2-7 and V is TRBV7-9; D not certain. V lost 1 base and J 3 bases, leaving 4 bases between the germline ends. CDR1 and CDR2 from the germline V gene are SEHNR and FQNEAQ (reference sequence). CDR3 length: 12 residues. The CDR3 spells CASSLGVYEQYF. Here the CDR3 DNA reads TGTGCCAGCAGCTTAGGAGTCTACGAGCAGTACTTC.

The rearrangement uses TRBV4-3 and TRBJ2-1; a possible D gene is TRBD2 (7 bases). The CDR3 has 14 residues. Per the germline V gene, CDR1 is LGHNA and CDR2 is YSLEER. Trimming left V 6 bases short and J 9 bases short, with 18 bases between. The CDR3 bases are TGCGCCAGCAGAGAGGGGGGGGGCCTCGGTGAGCAGTTCTTC. It yields the protein CASREGGGLGEQFF.

Only one count was recorded for this clone. V usage is TRBV7-9 and J usage is TRBJ2-2; unclear D gene. Trimming stripped 3 bases from V and 4 bases from J, with 6 bases between. The CDR3 consists of 13 residues. Germline loops: CDR1 SEHNR, CDR2 FQNEAQ (reference sequence). Here the CDR3 DNA reads TGTGCCAGCAGCTTTAGCAGCACCGGGGAGCTGTTTTTT. The encoded protein is CASSFSSTGELFF.

The chain uses TRBV5-1 and TRBJ2-1, with D perhaps matching TRBD1 (5 bases). Trimming took 5 bases from V and 3 from J, leaving 9 bases between them. The CDR3 contains 13 residues. Germline values: CDR1 SGHRS, CDR2 YFSETQ. CDR3 sequence reads: CASSFDSYNEQFF. The CDR3 DNA reads TGCGCCAGCAGTTTCGACAGCTACAATGAGCAGTTCTTC.

This CDR3 is CASSRDVTGELFF. CDR3 nucleotide sequence: TGTGCCAGCAGCCGGGACGTCACCGGGGAGCTGTTTTTT. The chain couples TRBV6-5 to TRBJ2-2; TRBD1 or TRBD2 may be the D gene (5 bases each). Between the trimmed V and J ends, which lost 6 bases and 4 bases, there was a span of 9 bases. The V gene's germline CDR1 is MNHEY and CDR2 SVGAGI. This CDR3 contains 13 residues.

This chain uses TRBV25-1 with TRBJ1-2; the match to TRBD1 covers 7 bases. Germline V gives CDR1 MGHDK, CDR2 SYGVNS. Trimming removed 3 bases from V and 4 bases from J; junction bases left unmatched: 5. The CDR3 has 14 residues. In DNA form, the CDR3 reads TGTGCCAGCAGTGAGGGAGGGGGCTTCTATGGCTACACCTTC. This sequence encodes CASSEGGGFYGYTF.

The V gene is TRBV5-4, the J gene TRBJ2-2; weak D call: TRBD1 (7 bases). This CDR3 is built from 16 residues. Germline V gene data show CDR1 as SGHNT and CDR2 as YYREEE (reference sequence). Deletions cut 0 bases from V and 4 bases from J, with 13 bases between. The CDR3 reads CASSLARRGRTGELFF. The CDR3 coding sequence is TGTGCCAGCAGCTTGGCACGGAGGGGGCGCACCGGGGAGCTGTTTTTT.

The genes are TRBV6-5 and TRBJ2-2, with 7 positions matching TRBD1. With V trimmed by 4 bases and J by 0 bases, 5 bases remained unmatched. CDR1 is MNHEY and CDR2 is SVGAGI in the germline V gene. The CDR3 is made up of 16 amino acids. The CDR3 region has the DNA TGTGCCAGCAGTTCGCCGACAGGGACGAACACCGGGGAGCTGTTTTTT. This encodes CASSSPTGTNTGELFF.

The genes are TRBV27 and TRBJ2-5, with 12 bases fitting TRBD2. The V segment lost 7 bases and the J segment 0 bases; nucleotides outside the gene matches: 9. The CDR3 is 17 amino acids. Germline V CDR1 and CDR2: MNHEY, SMNVEV (reference sequence). The CDR3 loop reads CASKTSGGDGYQETQYF. CDR3 DNA: TGTGCCAGCAAGACTAGCGGGGGTGATGGGTACCAAGAGACCCAGTACTTC.

This chain uses TRBV5-6 with TRBJ2-6; unclear D gene. The germline V gene has CDR1 SGHDT and CDR2 YYEEEE. Trimming pared 0 bases from V and 0 bases from J, leaving 7 bases between. This CDR3 region has 16 residues. CDR3 nucleotide sequence: TGTGCCAGCAGCTTGGGGGCCGGCTCTGGGGCCAACGTCCTGACTTTC. Protein: CASSLGAGSGANVLTF.

The chain links TRBV11-2 to TRBJ1-4; D unclear. The ends were cut back, 5 bases at V and 7 bases at J, with 14 bases in the middle. Germline V gene data show CDR1 as SGHAT and CDR2 as FQNNGV. The CDR3 totals 14 residues. CDR3 DNA: TGTGCCAGCAGCCCTACACTGGAACGTGAAAAACTGTTTTTT. Encoded protein: CASSPTLEREKLFF.

The V and J genes are TRBV7-6 and TRBJ2-1; 9 bases match TRBD2. The germline CDR1 and CDR2 sequences are SGHVS and FNYEAQ. This CDR3 is 16 amino acids long. The V segment lost 2 bases and the J segment 0 bases; nucleotides outside the gene matches: 2. The CDR3 loop reads CASSLRGRGSYNEQFF. The DNA of the CDR3 is TGTGCCAGCAGCTTACGCGGGAGGGGCTCCTACAATGAGCAGTTCTTC. Full variable domain (remainder filled in from reference TRBV7-6 and TRBJ2-1): GAGVSQSPRYKVTKRGQDVALRCDPISGHVSLYWYRQALGQGPEFLTYFNYEAQQDKSGLPNDRFSAERPEGSISTLTIQRTEQRDSAMYRCASSLRGRGSYNEQFFGPGTRLTVL.

The V gene is TRBV5-6, the J gene TRBJ2-7; the D gene is possibly TRBD1 (5 bases). The germline V and J ends were trimmed by 4 bases and 6 bases, with 8 bases remaining between them. The CDR3 has 11 amino acids. CDR1 and CDR2 from the germline V gene are SGHDT and YYEEEE. The CDR3 sequence: CASSEQGEQYF. The DNA of the CDR3 is TGTGCCAGCAGCGAGCAGGGCGAGCAGTACTTC.

The chain couples TRBV27 to TRBJ1-6; TRBD1 matches at 8 bases. This CDR3 region has 16 residues. Trimming took 6 bases from V and 5 from J; bases not matched to a gene: 9. Germline V gives CDR1 MNHEY, CDR2 SMNVEV (reference sequence). CDR3 region: CASSRTSRGHNSPLHF. CDR3 DNA: TGTGCCAGCAGCAGGACTAGCAGGGGGCATAATTCACCCCTCCACTTT.

The gene calls are TRBV9 and TRBJ2-1, with TRBD1 identical over 8 bases. Germline assignment: CDR1 SGDLS and CDR2 YYNGEE. The CDR3 extends over 17 amino acids. V shed 2 bases, J shed 9 bases, and the junction held 16 bases outside the gene matches. CDR3 residues: CASSVSPGGPRPPEQFF. The CDR3 DNA follows: TGTGCCAGCAGCGTCTCCCCAGGGGGCCCTCGGCCACCTGAGCAGTTCTTC.

V gene TRBV7-9 combines with J gene TRBJ2-1; 11 bases line up with TRBD1. Germline V gene data show CDR1 as SEHNR and CDR2 as FQNEAQ (reference sequence). This CDR3 comprises 14 residues. V was clipped by 6 bases and J by 8 bases; unmatched bases: 6. The chain's CDR3 is CASRVDRGLDEQFF. DNA for the CDR3: TGTGCCAGCAGGGTGGACAGGGGGCTTGATGAGCAGTTCTTC.

The CDR3 DNA reads as TGTGCCAGCAGACAGGGGGCTTCCTCCTACGAGCAGTACTTC. Protein: CASRQGASSYEQYF. The chain couples TRBV27 to TRBJ2-7; 9 nucleotides match TRBD1. Germline-derived CDR1 and CDR2 are MNHEY and SMNVEV (reference sequence). J was trimmed by 0 bases and V by 6 bases; bases with no gene match: 3. The CDR3 is made up of 14 amino acids.

The chain employs TRBV29-1 and TRBJ2-1; D is unclear. In germline, CDR1 is SQVTM, CDR2 ANQGSEA. CDR3 length: 11 residues. The V end was cut by 8 bases, the J end by 4 bases, with 9 bases between. The CDR3 reads CSPEVYNEQFF. The CDR3 DNA reads TGCAGCCCAGAGGTATACAATGAGCAGTTCTTC.

This chain uses TRBV28 with TRBJ2-1, with 10 bases identical to TRBD1. The CDR3 sequence is 14 residues long. Per germline, CDR1 MDHEN and CDR2 SYDVKM. The V and J ends lost 3 bases and 8 bases, in that order; junction bases with no gene match: 4. The CDR3 nucleotides read TGTGCCAGCAGTTTGGGACAGGGGTTGGATGAGCAGTTCTTC. Amino acids: CASSLGQGLDEQFF.

The V and J genes are TRBV4-1 and TRBJ1-1, with D tentatively TRBD1 (6 bases). The V gene lost 4 bases and the J gene lost 0 bases, with 9 bases spanning the gap. The CDR3 totals 14 residues. Germline-derived CDR1 and CDR2 are MGHRA and YSYEKL. The DNA of the CDR3 is TGCGCCAGCAGCCCGGACAGAGTGAACACTGAAGCTTTCTTT. It specifies CASSPDRVNTEAFF.

V gene TRBV4-3 combines with J gene TRBJ2-1, with 10 bases aligning to TRBD2. Germline lookup yields CDR1 LGHNA and CDR2 YSLEER. J was trimmed by 9 bases and V by 0 bases; bases with no gene match: 8. This CDR3 has 16 amino acids. The CDR3 is CASSQDTSGGASEQFF. In DNA, the CDR3 is TGCGCCAGCAGCCAAGATACAAGCGGGGGGGCAAGTGAGCAGTTCTTC.

The V and J genes are TRBV29-1 and TRBJ2-3; the D gene is possibly TRBD2 (5 bases). V was cut by 1 base and J by 4 bases, with 15 bases left in between. The CDR3 consists of 15 residues. The germline CDR1 and CDR2 sequences are SQVTM and ANQGSEA. CDR3 sequence (DNA): TGCAGCGTTGAAGGCGGACCGCCGAGGGCAGATACGCAGTATTTT. Protein sequence: CSVEGGPPRADTQYF.

The chain has TRBV5-4 and TRBJ1-4, with 10 nucleotides matching TRBD1. J was trimmed by 7 bases and V by 4 bases; bases with no gene match: 16. The CDR3 has 18 amino acids. Germline loops: CDR1 SGHNT, CDR2 YYREEE (reference sequence). For the CDR3, the DNA is TGTGCCAGCAGCGCGACATCGGGACAGGGGATTCCGGGTGAAAAACTGTTTTTT. Translated, it gives CASSATSGQGIPGEKLFF.

The gene calls are TRBV30 and TRBJ1-1; tentatively, D is TRBD1 (6 bases). This CDR3 region has 14 residues. Germline-derived CDR1 and CDR2 are GTSNPN and SVGIG (reference sequence). Trimming took 5 bases from V and 1 from J, leaving 14 bases between them. The CDR3 region has the DNA TGTGCCTGGGGTATCGGACAGACGAACACTGAAGCTTTCTTT. It yields the protein CAWGIGQTNTEAFF.

This clone was detected once. The CDR3 nucleotides read TGTGCCAGCAGCTGGCCTAGCGGGGGGGCCTACGAGCAGTACTTC. Its protein is CASSWPSGGAYEQYF. The chain uses TRBV7-9 and TRBJ2-5, with 12 nucleotides matching TRBD2. The J call is in doubt because the DNA end fits TRBJ2-7 better. The CDR3 is 15 amino acids. Looked up from germline, CDR1 is SEHNR and CDR2 is FQNEAQ (reference sequence).

The genes are TRBV7-2 and TRBJ1-5; D unclear. The V gene's germline CDR1 is SGHTA and CDR2 FQGNSA. This CDR3 is built from 15 residues. V was pared by 4 bases and J by 0 bases, with 10 bases between. The CDR3 loop reads CASSSEGYSNQPQHF. The DNA of the CDR3 is TGTGCCAGCAGCTCGGAGGGCTATAGCAATCAGCCCCAGCATTTT.

The rearrangement links TRBV4-1 to TRBJ2-3; 11 bases line up with TRBD2. This CDR3 region has 16 residues. The V gene end was trimmed by 4 bases and the J gene end by 4 bases; junction bases not matched to a gene: 7. Germline-derived CDR1 and CDR2 are MGHRA and YSYEKL. The CDR3 nucleotides are TGCGCCAGCAGCCTTCATAGCGGGAGGGGGTCAGATACGCAGTATTTT. Amino acids: CASSLHSGRGSDTQYF.